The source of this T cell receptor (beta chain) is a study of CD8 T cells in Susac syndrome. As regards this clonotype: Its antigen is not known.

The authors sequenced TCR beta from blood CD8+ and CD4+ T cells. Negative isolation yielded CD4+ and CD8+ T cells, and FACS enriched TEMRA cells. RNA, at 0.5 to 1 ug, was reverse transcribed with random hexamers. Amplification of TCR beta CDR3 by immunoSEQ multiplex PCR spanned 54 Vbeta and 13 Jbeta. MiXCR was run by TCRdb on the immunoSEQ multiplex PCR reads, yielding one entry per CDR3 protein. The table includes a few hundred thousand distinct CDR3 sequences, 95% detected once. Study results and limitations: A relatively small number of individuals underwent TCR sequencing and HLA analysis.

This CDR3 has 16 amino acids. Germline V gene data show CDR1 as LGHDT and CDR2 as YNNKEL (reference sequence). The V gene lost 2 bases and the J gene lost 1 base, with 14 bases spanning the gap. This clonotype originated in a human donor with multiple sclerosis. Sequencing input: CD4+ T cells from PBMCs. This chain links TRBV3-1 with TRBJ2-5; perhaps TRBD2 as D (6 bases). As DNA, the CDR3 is TGTGCCAGCAGCCAAACGTTGACAGCGGGCCAAGAGACCCAGTACTTC. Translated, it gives CASSQTLTAGQETQYF.